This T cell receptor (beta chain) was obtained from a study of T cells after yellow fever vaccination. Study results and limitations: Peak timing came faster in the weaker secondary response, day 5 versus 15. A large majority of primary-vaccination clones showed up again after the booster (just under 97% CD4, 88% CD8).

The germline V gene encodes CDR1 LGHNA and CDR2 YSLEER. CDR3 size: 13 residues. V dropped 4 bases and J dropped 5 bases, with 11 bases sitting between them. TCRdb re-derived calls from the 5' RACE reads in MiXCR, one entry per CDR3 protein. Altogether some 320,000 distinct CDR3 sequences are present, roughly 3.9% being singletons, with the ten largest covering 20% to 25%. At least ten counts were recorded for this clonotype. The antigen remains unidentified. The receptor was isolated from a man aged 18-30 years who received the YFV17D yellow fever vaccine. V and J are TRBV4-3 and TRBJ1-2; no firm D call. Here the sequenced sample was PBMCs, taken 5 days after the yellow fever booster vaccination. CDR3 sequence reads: CASSPDGDYGYTF. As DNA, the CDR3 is TGCGCCAGCAGCCCGGACGGAGATTATGGCTACACCTTC.